In its sample, the clone carrying this T cell receptor (beta chain) was seen many times. This record comes from a study of early T cells in non-severe SARS-CoV-2 infection. TCRdb reprocessed the 5' RACE reads with MiXCR, giving one entry per CDR3 protein. Of 85,000 to 100,000 distinct CDR3 sequences listed, approximately 15% are singletons. The sequence was collected from an adult who was a healthcare worker with PCR-confirmed SARS-CoV-2 infection or an uninfected control (not recorded which). Source material: whole blood.

The CDR3 is CASSRTRLEGRDYNEQFF. The CDR3, as DNA: TGTGCCAGCAGCCGTACACGCCTAGAGGGGAGGGACTACAATGAGCAGTTCTTC. The chain employs TRBV7-2 and TRBJ2-1; 7 bases agree with TRBD2. The V and J ends lost 5 bases and 3 bases, in that order; junction bases with no gene match: 16. Germline-derived CDR1 and CDR2 are SGHTA and FQGNSA. The CDR3 runs 18 residues.